Listed below are T cell receptor beta chains from one sample, sequenced in a study of T cell responses to AZD1222 COVID-19 vaccine. Repertoires were generated with immunoSEQ multiplex PCR, while TCRdb's copy carries only in-frame clones and drops some. The table includes about 120,000 clones, roughly nine tenths detected once. The source material was peripheral blood, sampled on day 0 of AZD1222 vaccination. The receptors shown here come from an adult in good health. CDR3s include the opening cysteine and the closing phenylalanine or tryptophan. Fields, in order: V gene, J gene, D gene, clone size, CDR3 length, CDR3 DNA, CDR3 protein. The D gene is left open where the match is weak. For some rows the clone size is stated as once, few or many, or as a class when expanded; others skip it.

TRBV18	TRBJ1-2	-	-	15	TGTGCCAGCTCACCATATGCGGAGGCTAACTATGGCTACACCTTC	CASSPYAEANYGYTF
TRBV5-6	TRBJ2-2	TRBD2	-	19	TGTGCCAGCAGCTTGGCCGCCATACTAGCGCTCACGAACACCGGGGAGCTGTTTTTT	CASSLAAILALTNTGELFF
TRBV11-2	TRBJ2-7	TRBD2	once	17	TGTGCCAGCAGCTTCGACGCGGGGGTGCCCTTCTCCTACGAGCAGTACTTC	CASSFDAGVPFSYEQYF
TRBV7-2	TRBJ2-7	-	-	13	TGTGCCAGCAGCTTAAATGTCGGGGGCGAGCAGTACTTC	CASSLNVGGEQYF
TRBV28	TRBJ1-2	-	-	15	TGTGCCAGCAGTGGGGGCACAGGGATCCTCTATGGCTACACCTTC	CASSGGTGILYGYTF
TRBV12-3/TRBV12-4	TRBJ2-3	-	-	13	TGTGCCAGCAGCCCCGTACACACAGATACGCAGTATTTT	CASSPVHTDTQYF
TRBV6-5	TRBJ2-1	-	-	15	TGTGCCAGCAGTAATTCAGACACCCCATCGGATGAGCAGTTCTTC	CASSNSDTPSDEQFF
TRBV7-2	TRBJ1-5	-	-	15	TGTGCCAGCAGCCCTCAGGTCGCGGGCAATCAGCCCCAGCATTTT	CASSPQVAGNQPQHF
TRBV6-5	TRBJ1-2	TRBD1	once	14	TGTGCCAGCAGCCCCGGGACAGGGAGCTATGGCTACACCTTC	CASSPGTGSYGYTF
TRBV4-1	TRBJ2-3	-	-	14	TGCGCCAGCACCTTAGCGGAGAGCACAGATACGCAGTATTTT	CASTLAESTDTQYF
TRBV7-8	TRBJ1-5	-	once	15	TGTGCCAGCAGCCCGTTCGGACAACCCGAGGAGCCCCAGCATTTT	CASSPFGQPEEPQHF
TRBV29-1	TRBJ1-2	TRBD1	-	12	TGCAGCGTCGACAGGGGATCCTATGGCTACACCTTC	CSVDRGSYGYTF
TRBV24-1	TRBJ2-3	TRBD2	-	16	TGTGCCACCAGTGCGGGGAAGCGGGAGGTTACAGATACGCAGTATTTT	CATSAGKREVTDTQYF
TRBV13	TRBJ1-2	TRBD1	-	16	TGTGCCAGCAGCTCGGACAGGGGGCTTGAGGAAGATGGCTACACCTTC	CASSSDRGLEEDGYTF
TRBV6-4	TRBJ1-1	-	few	12	TGTGCCAGCAGTCGCCTGAGGACTGAAGCTTTCTTT	CASSRLRTEAFF
TRBV7-3	TRBJ2-1	TRBD2	-	16	TGTGCCAGCAGCTCGGCCGGGACTAGCGGGAGCAATGAGCAGTTCTTC	CASSSAGTSGSNEQFF